The 12 T cell receptor beta chains below all came from one sample that was sequenced in a study of T cell changes during pregnancy in multiple sclerosis. Sequencing used immunoSEQ multiplex PCR; TCRdb keeps in-frame clones, though not all of them. The table shows around 69,000 clones, with 92% occurring only once. This material consisted of peripheral blood, taken in the first trimester of pregnancy. The origin of the receptors is a female donor with multiple sclerosis, enrolled in a pregnancy study.

As concerns this clone: A read error may account for a junction end that differs from germline. The chain uses TRBV7-9 and TRBJ1-1, with D perhaps TRBD1 (6 bases). CDR3 length: 14 amino acids. CDR1 is SEHNR, CDR2 FQNEAQ, per germline (reference sequence). The CDR3 nucleotides read TGTGCCAGCACCTTAACAGGGAGGAACACTGAAGCTTTCTTT. Its protein product is CASTLTGRNTEAFF.

The V call is TRBV15, the J call TRBJ2-1, with 7 bases identical to TRBD1. The CDR3 is 13 residues long. The V segment lost 4 bases and the J segment 12 bases; nucleotides outside the gene matches: 9. Germline V gene lookup returns CDR1 LNHNV and CDR2 YYDKDF (reference sequence). CDR3 in amino acids: CATSTPGGRGQFF. In DNA, the CDR3 is TGTGCCACCAGCACCCCAGGGGGACGTGGGCAGTTCTTC.

The rearrangement links TRBV25-1 to TRBJ2-3; 10 bases are a match to TRBD2. This CDR3 has 14 amino acids. V lost 4 bases, J lost 6 bases, and 4 bases stayed unmatched. The germline gives CDR1 MGHDK, CDR2 SYGVNS. Written as DNA, the CDR3 is TGTGCCAGCAGTGGGAGCGGGAGGGCGGATACGCAGTATTTT. Encoded protein: CASSGSGRADTQYF. Full variable domain (rest looked up from reference TRBV25-1 and TRBJ2-3): EADIYQTPRYLVIGTGKKITLECSQTMGHDKMYWYQQDPGMELHLIHYSYGVNSTEKGDLSSESTVSRIRTEHFPLTLESARPSHTSQYLCASSGSGRADTQYFGPGTRLTVL.

The chain links TRBV9 to TRBJ2-3; D remains unclear. With 4 bases removed from V and 1 base from J, the gap between germline ends came to 13 bases. Germline V lookup: CDR1 SGDLS, CDR2 YYNGEE. The CDR3 consists of 15 residues. The CDR3 DNA follows: TGTGCCAGCAGCCCCCGGGTAGGAGGCACAGATACGCAGTATTTT. Its protein is CASSPRVGGTDTQYF.

Regarding this clone: This CDR3 is also generated by other DNA sequences in the sample. This chain links TRBV4-3 with TRBJ2-1; possible D gene TRBD2, 5 bases. The V gene's germline CDR1 is LGHNA and CDR2 YSLEER. The CDR3 runs to 15 residues. V was trimmed by 3 bases and J by 0 bases, leaving 9 bases between them. CDR3 in amino acids: CASSQDLSSYNEQFF. CDR3 nucleotides: TGCGCCAGCAGCCAGGACTTAAGCTCCTACAATGAGCAGTTCTTC.

The rearrangement links TRBV14 to TRBJ2-5; 11 bases match TRBD1. With V trimmed by 4 bases and J by 2 bases, 18 bases remained unmatched. CDR3 size: 20 residues. From germline, CDR1 is SGHDN and CDR2 FVKESK. The CDR3 DNA is TGTGCCAGCAGCCCCAGGGCCAGGATCCGGGACAGGGGGTTTCAAGAGACCCAGTACTTC. This sequence encodes CASSPRARIRDRGFQETQYF.

V and J are TRBV14 and TRBJ1-1; D unclear. This CDR3 spans 13 amino acids. Trimming took off 6 bases at V and 4 bases at J, with 12 bases between the two ends. Germline CDR1 reads SGHDN; CDR2 reads FVKESK. The CDR3 region has the DNA TGTGCCAGCAGTACAAAACGGGGCACTGAAGCTTTCTTT. This translates into CASSTKRGTEAFF.

V gene TRBV27 combines with J gene TRBJ2-7, with D possibly TRBD2 on 6 matching bases. The CDR3 totals 14 residues. From germline, CDR1 is MNHEY and CDR2 SMNVEV (reference sequence). V was pared by 3 bases and J by 0 bases, with 9 bases between. CDR3: CASSFFGSSYEQYF. The CDR3 coding sequence is TGTGCCAGCAGTTTTTTCGGGAGCTCCTACGAGCAGTACTTC.

This rearrangement joins TRBV5-6 to TRBJ2-1; possible D gene TRBD2, 5 bases. Trimming removed 4 bases from V and 7 bases from J, with 15 bases in between. The CDR3 extends over 14 amino acids. The germline CDR1 and CDR2 sequences are SGHDT and YYEEEE. The CDR3 protein is CASSRGRSLNEQFF. The CDR3 DNA reads TGTGCCAGCAGCCGAGGGCGCTCTTTGAATGAGCAGTTCTTC.

The chain couples TRBV19 to TRBJ1-4; possibly TRBD1 for D (5 bases). The CDR3 runs 16 residues. The V and J ends lost 4 bases and 1 base respectively, with 13 bases between them. Germline V gene data show CDR1 as LNHDA and CDR2 as SQIVND (reference sequence). The CDR3 sequence is CASSNARVRTNEKLFF. CDR3 coding DNA: TGTGCCAGTAGTAATGCCAGGGTGCGAACTAATGAAAAACTGTTTTTT.

The chain joins TRBV19 to TRBJ2-7; D possibly corresponds to TRBD1 (6 bases). The CDR3 is 14 residues long. The germline gives CDR1 LNHDA, CDR2 SQIVND (reference sequence). The V end lost 5 bases, the J end lost 5 bases, and 16 bases lay between the germline ends. The CDR3 bases are TGTGCCAGTAGTTCCGGGACACTTCCTCACGAGCAGTACTTC. It is translated as CASSSGTLPHEQYF.

This clone is a singleton in its sample. V and J are TRBV2 and TRBJ1-2; a possible D gene is TRBD1 (5 bases). The V and J ends lost 9 bases and 6 bases respectively, with 14 bases between them. The length of the CDR3 is 12 residues. From germline, CDR1 is SNHLY and CDR2 FYNNEI. The CDR3 sequence: CASQGYLDGYTF. CDR3 DNA sequence: TGTGCCAGTCAGGGATACTTAGATGGCTACACCTTC.